Included here is one T cell receptor beta chain sequence, with context. Both 60 Vbeta primers and 13 Jbeta primers went into the PCR. The data were produced by immunoSEQ multiplex PCR, yet TCRdb's version contains in-frame clones alone and is incomplete. The table lists 150,000 to 200,000 clones, around four fifths of them singletons. This specimen belongs to a study of cytomegalovirus exposure and HLA in healthy donors. Looking at the study overall: In an earlier analysis, 90 million to 130 million unique TCR beta sequences were found from 150 million to 200 million T cells.

Germline V CDR1 and CDR2: SGHAT, FQNNGV. The CDR3 covers 15 residues. Between the trimmed V and J ends, which lost 0 bases and 2 bases, there was a span of 10 bases. J is TRBJ1-2 and V is TRBV11-2; possibly TRBD1 for D (5 bases). The sequenced sample was PBMCs. The TCR originated in a man aged 18 to 30 in good health and CMV-seropositive. Here the CDR3 reads CASSLDGGRNYGYTF. CDR3 coding DNA: TGTGCCAGCAGCTTAGATGGGGGGAGAAACTATGGCTACACCTTC.